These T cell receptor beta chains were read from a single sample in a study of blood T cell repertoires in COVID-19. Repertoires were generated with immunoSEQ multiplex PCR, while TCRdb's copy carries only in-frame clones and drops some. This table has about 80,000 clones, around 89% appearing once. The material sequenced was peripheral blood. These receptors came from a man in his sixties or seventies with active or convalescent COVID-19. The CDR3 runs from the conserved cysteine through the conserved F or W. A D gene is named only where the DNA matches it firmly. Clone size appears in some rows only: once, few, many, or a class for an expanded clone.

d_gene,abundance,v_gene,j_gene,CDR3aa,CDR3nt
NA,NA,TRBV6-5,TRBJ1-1,CASRTRGGTEAFF,TGTGCCAGCAGGACCCGGGGGGGAACTGAAGCTTTCTTT
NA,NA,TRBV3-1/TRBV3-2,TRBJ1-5,CASSLAVSNQPQHF,TGTGCCAGCAGCCTGGCAGTCTCCAATCAGCCCCAGCATTTT
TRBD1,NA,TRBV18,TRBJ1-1,CASSPTRTGLNTEAFF,TGTGCCAGCTCACCCACTCGGACAGGCTTGAACACTGAAGCTTTCTTT
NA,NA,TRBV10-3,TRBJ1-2,CAIGRDNHTF,TGTGCCATCGGAAGAGACAACCACACCTTC
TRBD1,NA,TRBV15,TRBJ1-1,CATSRAGTGNTEAFF,TGTGCCACCAGCAGAGCAGGGACAGGAAACACTGAAGCTTTCTTT
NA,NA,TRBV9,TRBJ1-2,CASSTGGYGYTF,TGTGCCAGCAGTACCGGGGGCTATGGCTACACCTTC
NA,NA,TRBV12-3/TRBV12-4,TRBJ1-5,CASSFNSNQPQHF,TGTGCCAGCAGTTTTAATAGCAATCAGCCCCAGCATTTT
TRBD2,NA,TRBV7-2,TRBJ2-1,CASSPPAGGRNEQFF,TGTGCCAGCAGCCCCCCCGCGGGGGGCCGGAATGAGCAGTTCTTC
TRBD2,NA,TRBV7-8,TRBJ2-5,CASSSRSASGGSAETQYF,TGTGCCAGCAGCTCCCGGTCCGCTAGCGGGGGTTCCGCGGAGACCCAGTACTTC
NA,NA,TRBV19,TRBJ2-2,CASSARQFTGELFF,TGTGCCAGTAGTGCCCGACAGTTCACCGGGGAGCTGTTTTTT
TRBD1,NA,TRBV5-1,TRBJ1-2,CASSLGQGLGQGYTF,TGCGCCAGCAGCTTGGGACAGGGTCTTGGTCAAGGCTACACCTTC
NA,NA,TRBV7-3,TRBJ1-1,CASSLQVNTEAFF,TGTGCCAGCAGCTTACAGGTGAACACTGAAGCTTTCTTT
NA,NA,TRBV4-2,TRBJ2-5,CASSQDPGETQYF,TGTGCCAGCAGCCAAGATCCGGGAGAGACCCAGTACTTC
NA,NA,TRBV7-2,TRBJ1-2,CASSFALGVNYGYTF,TGTGCCAGCAGCTTCGCCCTCGGGGTTAACTATGGCTACACCTTC
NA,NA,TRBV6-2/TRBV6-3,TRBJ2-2,CASSYISPGELFF,TGTGCCAGCAGTTACATTTCTCCCGGGGAGCTGTTTTTT
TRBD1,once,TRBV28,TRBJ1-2,CASIPGQGIYGYTF,TGTGCCAGCATCCCGGGACAGGGGATCTATGGCTACACCTTC
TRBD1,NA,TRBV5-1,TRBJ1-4,CASSSSRDRPNEKLFF,TGCGCCAGCAGCTCCTCCCGGGACAGACCTAATGAAAAACTGTTTTTT
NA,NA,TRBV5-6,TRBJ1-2,CASSHPRDLYGYTF,TGTGCCAGCAGCCACCCCCGGGATCTCTATGGCTACACCTTC
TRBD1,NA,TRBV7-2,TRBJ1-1,CASSLRQGSEAFF,TGTGCCAGCAGCTTAAGACAGGGTTCTGAAGCTTTCTTT
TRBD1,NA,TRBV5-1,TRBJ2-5,CASRTGFQETQYF,TGCGCCAGCCGGACAGGGTTCCAAGAGACCCAGTACTTC